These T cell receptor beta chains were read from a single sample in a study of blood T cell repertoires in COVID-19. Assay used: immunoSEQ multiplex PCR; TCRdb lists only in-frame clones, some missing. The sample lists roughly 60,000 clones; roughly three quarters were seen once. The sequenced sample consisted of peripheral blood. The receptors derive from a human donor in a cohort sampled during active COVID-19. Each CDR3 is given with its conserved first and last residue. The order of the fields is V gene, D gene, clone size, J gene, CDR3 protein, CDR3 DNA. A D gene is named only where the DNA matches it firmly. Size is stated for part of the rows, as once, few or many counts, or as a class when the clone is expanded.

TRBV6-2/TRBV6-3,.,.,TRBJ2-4,CASSFPGVAKNIQYF,TGTGCCAGCAGTTTCCCAGGGGTGGCCAAAAACATTCAGTACTTC
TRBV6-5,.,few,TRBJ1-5,CASFPEHYSNQPQHF,TGTGCCAGCTTCCCGGAGCACTATAGCAATCAGCCCCAGCATTTT
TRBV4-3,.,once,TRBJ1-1,CASSQDIRGRTEAFF,TGCGCCAGCAGCCAAGATATCCGGGGGAGAACTGAAGCTTTCTTT
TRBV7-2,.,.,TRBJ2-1,CASSSPTPPREQFF,TGTGCCAGCAGCTCACCGACTCCCCCTAGGGAGCAGTTCTTC
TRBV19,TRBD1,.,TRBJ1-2,CASTFRTGANYGYTF,TGTGCCAGTACCTTTAGGACAGGGGCTAACTATGGCTACACCTTC
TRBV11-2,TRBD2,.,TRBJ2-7,CASSSLTLAGGHEQYF,TGTGCCAGCAGCTCCCTTACACTAGCGGGGGGGCACGAGCAGTACTTC
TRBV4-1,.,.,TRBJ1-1,CASSQPGLNTEAFF,TGCGCCAGCAGCCAACCAGGCCTGAACACTGAAGCTTTCTTT
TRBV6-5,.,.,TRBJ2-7,CASSLAASYEQYF,TGTGCCAGCAGTTTGGCGGCTAGCTACGAGCAGTACTTC
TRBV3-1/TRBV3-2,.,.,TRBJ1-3,CASSQVRTGTGNTIYF,TGTGCCAGCAGCCAAGTTCGAACAGGGACTGGAAACACCATATATTTT
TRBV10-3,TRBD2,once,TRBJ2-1,CAIRGTSGGAGEQFF,TGTGCCATCAGGGGCACTAGCGGGGGGGCCGGTGAGCAGTTCTTC
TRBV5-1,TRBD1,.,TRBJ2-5,CASSPGQGQETQYF,TGCGCCAGCAGCCCAGGACAGGGCCAAGAGACCCAGTACTTC
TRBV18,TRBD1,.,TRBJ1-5,CASSPGDRQPQHF,TGTGCCAGCTCACCGGGGGACAGGCAGCCCCAGCATTTT
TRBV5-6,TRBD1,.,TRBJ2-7,CASSYGQGLGSYEQYF,TGTGCCAGCAGCTACGGACAGGGTCTGGGCTCCTACGAGCAGTACTTC
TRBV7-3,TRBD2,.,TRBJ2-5,CASSLTSGRGETQYF,TGTGCCAGCAGCTTAACCAGCGGGAGGGGGGAGACCCAGTACTTC
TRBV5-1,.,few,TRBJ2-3,CASRLGGRNTDTQYF,TGCGCCAGCAGACTGGGGGGACGAAACACAGATACGCAGTATTTT
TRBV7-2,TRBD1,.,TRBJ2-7,CASSLDYTGGIIYEQYF,TGTGCCAGCAGCTTAGATTATACAGGGGGCATAATCTACGAGCAGTACTTC
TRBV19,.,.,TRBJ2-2,CASSMTSGELFF,TGTGCCAGTAGTATGACATCCGGGGAGCTGTTTTTT
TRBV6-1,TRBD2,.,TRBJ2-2,CASSDSGSVGELFF,TGTGCCAGCAGTGATAGCGGGAGTGTCGGGGAGCTGTTTTTT
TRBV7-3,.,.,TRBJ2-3,CASSRSGRTDTQYF,TGTGCCAGCAGCCGTAGCGGTCGGACAGATACGCAGTATTTT
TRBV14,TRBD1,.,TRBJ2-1,CASSQTGTALYNEQFF,TGTGCCAGCAGCCAGACCGGGACAGCTCTCTACAATGAGCAGTTCTTC
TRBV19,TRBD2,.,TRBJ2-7,CASSARGGAKREQYF,TGTGCCAGTAGTGCCCGCGGGGGGGCCAAAAGGGAGCAGTACTTC
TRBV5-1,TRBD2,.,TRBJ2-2,CASSPGLAGGNGELFF,TGCGCCAGCAGCCCCGGACTAGCGGGAGGAAACGGGGAGCTGTTTTTT
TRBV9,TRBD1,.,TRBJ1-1,CASSLRQGGEAFF,TGTGCCAGCAGCTTACGACAGGGTGGTGAAGCTTTCTTT
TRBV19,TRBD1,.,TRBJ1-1,CASSMTWDRGLSNTEAFF,TGTGCCAGTAGTATGACCTGGGACAGGGGGCTTTCCAACACTGAAGCTTTCTTT
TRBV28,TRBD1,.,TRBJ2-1,CASSLGTGGNEQFF,TGTGCCAGCAGTCTCGGGACAGGGGGGAATGAGCAGTTCTTC
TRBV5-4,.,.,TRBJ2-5,CASSLAIGGETQYF,TGTGCCAGCAGCTTGGCCATCGGGGGAGAGACCCAGTACTTC
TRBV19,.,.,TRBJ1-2,CASRSRGGDYGYTF,TGTGCCAGCAGAAGTCGGGGAGGGGACTATGGCTACACCTTC
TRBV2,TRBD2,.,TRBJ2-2,CASSVRGGTGELFF,TGTGCCAGCAGTGTGCGGGGGGGAACCGGGGAGCTGTTTTTT
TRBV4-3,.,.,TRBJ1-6,CASSQDLGPRVNSPLHF,TGCGCCAGCAGCCAAGATCTAGGCCCCAGGGTTAATTCACCCCTCCACTTT